This TCR beta chain comes out of a study of shared clonotypes between healthy human individuals. Study context: Three CD4 naive, three CD4 memory, two CD8 naive and one CD8 memory plate were used per donor. General study findings and limits: Clonotype sharing among donors was expected to depend on sequencing depth. Generally, naive subsets (rather than memory subsets) showed larger estimated richness.

CDR3 size: 17 residues. Germline-derived CDR1 and CDR2 are SGDLS and YYNGEE. Trimming at V came to 0 bases and at J to 4 bases, leaving 11 bases not matched to a gene. About this clone: Its antigen remains unknown.

Assay: immunoSEQ multiplex PCR; the TCRdb copy retains only in-frame clones and omits some. The sample comprises around 2.1 million clones, approximately 94% of which are singletons, and under 2% rests with the top ten. CD8 cells regarded as naive lacked CD45RO, were positively chosen for CCR7, and omitted terminally differentiated effector memory CD45RA+ cells. The sequence derives from a man between 18 and 29 years old in good health. Some clones in this sample may be carry-over from other donors' samples. Sequencing was done on a sample of naive CD8+ T cells from PBMCs. J is TRBJ2-7 and V is TRBV9; 9 bases map to TRBD1. The CDR3 DNA sequence: TGTGCCAGCAGCGTAGGGTGGAGGGACAGGGCTTTTTACGAGCAGTACTTC. As protein: CASSVGWRDRAFYEQYF.